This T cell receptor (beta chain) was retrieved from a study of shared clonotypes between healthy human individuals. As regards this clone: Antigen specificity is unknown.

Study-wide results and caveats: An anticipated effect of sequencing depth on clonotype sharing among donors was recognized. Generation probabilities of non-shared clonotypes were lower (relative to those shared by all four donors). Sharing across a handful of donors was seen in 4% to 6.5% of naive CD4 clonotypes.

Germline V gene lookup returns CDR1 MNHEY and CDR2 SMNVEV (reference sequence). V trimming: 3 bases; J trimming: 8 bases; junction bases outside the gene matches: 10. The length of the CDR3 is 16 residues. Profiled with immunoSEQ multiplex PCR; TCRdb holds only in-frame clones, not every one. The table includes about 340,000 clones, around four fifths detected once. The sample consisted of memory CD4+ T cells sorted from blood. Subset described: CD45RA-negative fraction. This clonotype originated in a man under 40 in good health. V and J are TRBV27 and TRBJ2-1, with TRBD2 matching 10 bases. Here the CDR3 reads CASSFSTASGSHEQFF. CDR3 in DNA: TGTGCCAGCAGTTTCTCGACGGCTAGCGGGAGCCATGAGCAGTTCTTC.